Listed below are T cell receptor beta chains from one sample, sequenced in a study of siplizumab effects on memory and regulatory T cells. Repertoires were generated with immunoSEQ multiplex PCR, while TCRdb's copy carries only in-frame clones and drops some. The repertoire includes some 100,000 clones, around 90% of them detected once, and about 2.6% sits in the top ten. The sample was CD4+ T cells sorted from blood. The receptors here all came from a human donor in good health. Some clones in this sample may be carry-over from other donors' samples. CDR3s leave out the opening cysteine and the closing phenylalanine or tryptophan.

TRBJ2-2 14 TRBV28 ASSSWDSLNTGELF
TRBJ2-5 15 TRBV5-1 ASSSRTSGRMGETQY
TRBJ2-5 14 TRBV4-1 ASSYPGTGFQETQY
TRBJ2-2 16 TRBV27 ASSQTPKTNTLTGELF
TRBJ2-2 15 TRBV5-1 ASSWGLAGVDTGELF
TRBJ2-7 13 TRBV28 ASSYGGQSSYEQY
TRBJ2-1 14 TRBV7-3 ASSLNGGATYNEQF
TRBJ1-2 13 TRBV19 ASSAGRDRDYGYT
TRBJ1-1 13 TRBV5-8 ASSLYGGWNTEAF
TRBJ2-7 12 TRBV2 ASSDWTSPYEQY
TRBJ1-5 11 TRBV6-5 ATQTDSNQPQH
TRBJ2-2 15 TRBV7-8 ASSLRGGQGNTGELF
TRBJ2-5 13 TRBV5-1 ASSSTQGAQETQY
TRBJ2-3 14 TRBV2 ASTSGAGRGTDTQY
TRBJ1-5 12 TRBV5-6 ASSLGPSDQPQH
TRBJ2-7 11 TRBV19 ASSRTVFYEQY
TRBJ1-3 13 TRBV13 ASSWYRGPGNTIY
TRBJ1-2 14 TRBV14 ASSQVRNVLNYGYT
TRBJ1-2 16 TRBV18 ASSPETGRSGANYGYT
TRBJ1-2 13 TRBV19 ASSTPRDRGRGYT
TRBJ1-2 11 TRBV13 ASSTGQSGGYT
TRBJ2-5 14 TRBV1 TSRDLTSGVESTQY
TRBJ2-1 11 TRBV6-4 ASSDGYFDEQF
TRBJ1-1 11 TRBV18 ASSPPSKREAF
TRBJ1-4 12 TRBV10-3 AISDIQGNEKLF
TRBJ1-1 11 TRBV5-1 ASSGTDGVDAF
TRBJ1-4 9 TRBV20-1 SARSSEKLF
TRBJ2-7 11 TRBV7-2 ASSLRRAYEQY
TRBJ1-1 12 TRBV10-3 AIIPFLGGTEAF
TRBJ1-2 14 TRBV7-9 ASREITGGQTGGYT
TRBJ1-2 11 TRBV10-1 ASKLDSFYGYT
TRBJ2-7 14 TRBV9 ASSRNPTGASYEQY
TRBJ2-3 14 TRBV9 ASSELGGGNTDTQY
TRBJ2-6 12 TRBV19 ASMTVSGANVLT
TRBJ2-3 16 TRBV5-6 ASSRTSGRAFFPDTQY
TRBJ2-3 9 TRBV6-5 ASRQADTQY
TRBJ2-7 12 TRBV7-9 ASSSRDRGGEQY